The present entry profiles one T cell receptor beta chain with its context. An end of the junction does not agree with germline; a read error may underlie this. Then a second PCR, running roughly 7 to 12 cycles, was carried out with a sample-barcoded 5' primer and a J-beta primer mix. Every sample gave at least 3 million paired-end reads containing CDR3. TCRdb used MiXCR to reprocess the 5' RACE reads, holding one entry per CDR3 protein. The sample includes 850,000 to 1,000,000 distinct CDR3 sequences, 51% seen only once; the top ten take around a fifth. The data were taken from a study of blood T cells in healthy people across ages. The wider study: When template switching was applied, about one barcoded beta molecule was captured per two T cells.

This CDR3 is 14 amino acids long. Germline V gives CDR1 MNHNY, CDR2 SVGAGI (reference sequence). The origin of this receptor is a woman aged 55-75 years in good health. The sample consisted of blood. J is TRBJ1-2 and V is TRBV6-6; TRBD1 agrees at 9 bases. The DNA for the CDR3 is TGTGCCAGCAGACCGGGACAGGGAGGCTATGGCTACGCCTTC. The encoded protein is CASRPGQGGYGYAF.